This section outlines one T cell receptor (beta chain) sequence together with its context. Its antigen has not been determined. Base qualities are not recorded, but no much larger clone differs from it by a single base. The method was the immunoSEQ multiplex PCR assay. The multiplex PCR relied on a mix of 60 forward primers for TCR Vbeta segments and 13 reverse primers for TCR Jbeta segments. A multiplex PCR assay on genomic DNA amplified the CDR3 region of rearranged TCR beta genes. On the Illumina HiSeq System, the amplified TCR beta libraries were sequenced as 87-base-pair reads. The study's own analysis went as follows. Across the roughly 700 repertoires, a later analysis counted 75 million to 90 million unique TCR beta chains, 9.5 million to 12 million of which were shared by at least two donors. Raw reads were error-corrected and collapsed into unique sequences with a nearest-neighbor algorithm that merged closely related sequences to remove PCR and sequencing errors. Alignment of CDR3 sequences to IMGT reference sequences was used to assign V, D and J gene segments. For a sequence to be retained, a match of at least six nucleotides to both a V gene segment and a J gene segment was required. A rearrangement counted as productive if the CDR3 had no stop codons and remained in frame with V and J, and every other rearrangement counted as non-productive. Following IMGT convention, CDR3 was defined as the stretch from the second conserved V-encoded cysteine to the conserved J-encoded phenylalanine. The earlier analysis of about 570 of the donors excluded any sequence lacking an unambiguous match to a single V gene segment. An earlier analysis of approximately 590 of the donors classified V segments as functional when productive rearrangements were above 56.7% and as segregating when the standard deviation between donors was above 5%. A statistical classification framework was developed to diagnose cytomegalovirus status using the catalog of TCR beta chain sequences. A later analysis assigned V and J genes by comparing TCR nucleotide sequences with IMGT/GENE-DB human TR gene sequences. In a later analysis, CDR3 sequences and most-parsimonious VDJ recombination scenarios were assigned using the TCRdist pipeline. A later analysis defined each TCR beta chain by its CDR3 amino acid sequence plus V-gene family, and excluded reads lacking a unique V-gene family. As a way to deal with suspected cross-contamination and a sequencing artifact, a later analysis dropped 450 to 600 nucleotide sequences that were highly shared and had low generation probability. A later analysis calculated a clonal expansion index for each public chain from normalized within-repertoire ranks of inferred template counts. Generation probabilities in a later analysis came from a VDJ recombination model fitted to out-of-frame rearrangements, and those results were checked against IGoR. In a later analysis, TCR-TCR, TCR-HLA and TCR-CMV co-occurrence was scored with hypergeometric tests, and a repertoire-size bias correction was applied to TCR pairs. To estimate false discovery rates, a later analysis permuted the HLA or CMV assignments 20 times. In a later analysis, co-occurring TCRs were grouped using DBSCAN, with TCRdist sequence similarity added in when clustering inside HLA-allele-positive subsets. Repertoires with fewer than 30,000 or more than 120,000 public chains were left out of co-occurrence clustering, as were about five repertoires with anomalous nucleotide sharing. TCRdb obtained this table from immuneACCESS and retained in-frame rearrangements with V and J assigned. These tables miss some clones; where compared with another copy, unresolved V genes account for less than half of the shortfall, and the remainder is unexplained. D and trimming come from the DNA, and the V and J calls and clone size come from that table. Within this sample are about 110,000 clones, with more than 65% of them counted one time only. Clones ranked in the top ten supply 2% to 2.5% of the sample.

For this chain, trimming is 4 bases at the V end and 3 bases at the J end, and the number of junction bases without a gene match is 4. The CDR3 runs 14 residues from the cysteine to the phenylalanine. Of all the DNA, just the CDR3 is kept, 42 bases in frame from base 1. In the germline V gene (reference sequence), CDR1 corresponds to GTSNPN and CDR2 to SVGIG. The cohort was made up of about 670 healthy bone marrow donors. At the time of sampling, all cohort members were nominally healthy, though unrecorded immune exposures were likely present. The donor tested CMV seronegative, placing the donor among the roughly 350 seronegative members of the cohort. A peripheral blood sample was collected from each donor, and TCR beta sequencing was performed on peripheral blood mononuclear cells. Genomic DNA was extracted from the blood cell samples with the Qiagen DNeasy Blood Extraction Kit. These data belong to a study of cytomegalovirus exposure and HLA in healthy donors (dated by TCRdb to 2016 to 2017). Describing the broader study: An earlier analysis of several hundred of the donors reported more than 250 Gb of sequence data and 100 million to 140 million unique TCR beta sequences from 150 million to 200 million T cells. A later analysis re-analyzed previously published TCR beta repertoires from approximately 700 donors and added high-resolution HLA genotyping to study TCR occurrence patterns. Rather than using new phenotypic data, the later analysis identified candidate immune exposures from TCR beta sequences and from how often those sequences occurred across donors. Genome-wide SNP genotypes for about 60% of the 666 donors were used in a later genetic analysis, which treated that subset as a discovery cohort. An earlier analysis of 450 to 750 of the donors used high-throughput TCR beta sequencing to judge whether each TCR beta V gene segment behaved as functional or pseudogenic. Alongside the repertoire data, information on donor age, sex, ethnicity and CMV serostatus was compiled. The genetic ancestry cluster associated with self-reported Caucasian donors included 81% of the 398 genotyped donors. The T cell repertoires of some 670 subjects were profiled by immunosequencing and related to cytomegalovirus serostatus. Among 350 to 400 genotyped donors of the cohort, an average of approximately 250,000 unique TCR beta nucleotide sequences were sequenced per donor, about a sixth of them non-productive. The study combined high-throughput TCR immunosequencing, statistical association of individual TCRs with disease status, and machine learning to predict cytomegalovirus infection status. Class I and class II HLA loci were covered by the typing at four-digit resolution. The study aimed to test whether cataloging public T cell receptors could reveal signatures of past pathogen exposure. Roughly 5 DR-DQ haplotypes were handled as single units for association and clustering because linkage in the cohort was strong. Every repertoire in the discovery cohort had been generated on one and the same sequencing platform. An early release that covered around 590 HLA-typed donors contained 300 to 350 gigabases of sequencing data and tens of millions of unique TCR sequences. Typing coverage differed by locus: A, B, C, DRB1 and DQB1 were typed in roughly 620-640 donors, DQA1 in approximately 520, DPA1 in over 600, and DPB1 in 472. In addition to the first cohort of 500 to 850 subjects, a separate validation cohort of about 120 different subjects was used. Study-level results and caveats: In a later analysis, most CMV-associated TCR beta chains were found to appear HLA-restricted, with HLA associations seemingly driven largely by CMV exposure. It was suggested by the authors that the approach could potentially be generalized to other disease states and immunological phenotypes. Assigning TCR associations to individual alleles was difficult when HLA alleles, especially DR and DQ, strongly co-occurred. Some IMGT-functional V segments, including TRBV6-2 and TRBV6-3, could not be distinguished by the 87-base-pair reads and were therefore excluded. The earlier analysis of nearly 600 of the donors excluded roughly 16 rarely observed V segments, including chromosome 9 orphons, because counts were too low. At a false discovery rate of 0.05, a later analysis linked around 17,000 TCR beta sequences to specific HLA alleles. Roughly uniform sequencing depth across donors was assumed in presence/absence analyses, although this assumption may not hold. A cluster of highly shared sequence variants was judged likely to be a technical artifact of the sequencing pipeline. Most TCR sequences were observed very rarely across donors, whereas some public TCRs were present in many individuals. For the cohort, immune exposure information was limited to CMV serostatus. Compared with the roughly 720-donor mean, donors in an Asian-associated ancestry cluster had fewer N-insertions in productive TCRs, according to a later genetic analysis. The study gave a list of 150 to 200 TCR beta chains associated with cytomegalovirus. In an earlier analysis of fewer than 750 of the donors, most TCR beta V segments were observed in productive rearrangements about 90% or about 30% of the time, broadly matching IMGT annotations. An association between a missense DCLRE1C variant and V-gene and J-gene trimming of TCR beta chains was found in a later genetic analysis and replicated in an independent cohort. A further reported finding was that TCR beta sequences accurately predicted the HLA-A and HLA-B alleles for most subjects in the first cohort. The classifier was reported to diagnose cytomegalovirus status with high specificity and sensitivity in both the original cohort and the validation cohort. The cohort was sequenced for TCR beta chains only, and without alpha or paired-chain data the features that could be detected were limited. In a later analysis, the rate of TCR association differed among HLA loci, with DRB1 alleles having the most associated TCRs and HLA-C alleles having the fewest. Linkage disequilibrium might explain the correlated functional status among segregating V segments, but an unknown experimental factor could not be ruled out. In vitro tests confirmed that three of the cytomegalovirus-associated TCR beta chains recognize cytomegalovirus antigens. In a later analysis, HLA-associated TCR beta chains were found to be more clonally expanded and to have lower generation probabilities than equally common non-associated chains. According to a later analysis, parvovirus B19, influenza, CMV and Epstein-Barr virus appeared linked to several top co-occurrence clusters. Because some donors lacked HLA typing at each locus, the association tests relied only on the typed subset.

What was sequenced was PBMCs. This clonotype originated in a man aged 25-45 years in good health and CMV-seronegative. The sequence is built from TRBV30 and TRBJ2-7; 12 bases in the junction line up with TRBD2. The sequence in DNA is TGTGCCTGGACTACTAGCGGGAGGATCTACGAGCAGTACTTC. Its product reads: CAWTTSGRIYEQYF.